The rows below give T cell receptor beta chains drawn from one sample of a study of cytomegalovirus exposure and HLA in healthy donors. The table came from immunoSEQ multiplex PCR; TCRdb's copy has only in-frame clones and leaves some out. The sample holds about 160,000 clones, roughly 86% seen once. Sequenced input: PBMCs. The receptor set was obtained from a woman between 18 and 29 years old in good health and CMV-seropositive. Each CDR3 is given with its conserved first and last residue. A D gene is named only where the DNA matches it firmly. Size is stated for part of the rows, as once, few or many counts, or as a class when the clone is expanded.

clone size	V gene	D gene	J gene	CDR3 length	CDR3 protein	CDR3 DNA
-	TRBV28	TRBD2	TRBJ2-7	12	CASSIGGVEQYF	TGTGCCAGCAGTATTGGGGGGGTCGAGCAGTACTTC
once	TRBV6-5	-	TRBJ2-6	15	CASSYGISGANVLTF	TGTGCCAGCAGTTACGGTATCTCTGGGGCCAACGTCCTGACTTTT
-	TRBV21-1	-	TRBJ2-2	14	CASPGGGGTGELFF	TGTGCCAGCCCCGGGGGGGGAGGCACCGGGGAGCTGTTTTTT
-	TRBV5-4	TRBD2	TRBJ2-7	15	CASSWARGGSYEQYF	TGTGCCAGCAGCTGGGCACGGGGGGGGTCCTACGAGCAGTACTTC
-	TRBV10-3	TRBD2	TRBJ2-7	14	CATNPSGISNEQYF	TGTGCCACCAACCCTAGCGGGATTAGCAACGAGCAGTACTTC
few	TRBV20-1	-	TRBJ2-5	11	CSASRGGTQYF	TGCAGTGCTAGCCGGGGAGGGACCCAGTACTTC
-	TRBV10-1	-	TRBJ2-1	18	CASSESFLRRGPYNEQFF	TGCGCCAGCAGTGAGTCCTTTCTCCGGCGGGGCCCCTACAATGAGCAGTTCTTC
-	TRBV4-1	TRBD2	TRBJ2-3	15	CASSQGLADTDTQYF	TGCGCCAGCAGCCAAGGACTAGCGGACACAGATACACAGTATTTT
-	TRBV2	TRBD1	TRBJ1-1	14	CASTQTGMNTEAFF	TGTGCCAGCACCCAGACAGGGATGAACACTGAAGCTTTCTTT
-	TRBV7-6	-	TRBJ1-3	18	CASSLGRPFPGSGNTIYF	TGTGCCAGCAGCTTAGGACGGCCGTTTCCAGGGTCTGGAAACACCATATATTTT
once	TRBV5-1	-	TRBJ1-3	15	CASSFTTGSGNTIYF	TGCGCCAGCAGCTTTACAACAGGTTCTGGAAACACCATATATTTT
once	TRBV4-3	-	TRBJ1-1	14	CASSQEGTNTEAFF	TGCGCCAGCAGCCAAGAGGGGACTAACACTGAAGCTTTCTTT
-	TRBV6-6	-	TRBJ2-2	12	CASFWRAGELFF	TGTGCCAGCTTCTGGCGGGCCGGGGAGCTGTTTTTT
-	TRBV19	-	TRBJ1-5	15	CASSIGGGLTEPQHF	TGTGCCAGTAGTATAGGGGGGGGTCTGACGGAGCCCCAGCATTTT
-	TRBV4-3	-	TRBJ2-1	14	CASSHSDRHHEQFF	TGCGCCAGCAGCCATAGTGACAGGCACCATGAGCAGTTCTTC
-	TRBV4-3	TRBD2	TRBJ2-7	15	CASSQGVAGVYEQYF	TGCGCCAGCAGCCAAGGGGTAGCGGGAGTTTACGAGCAGTACTTC
-	TRBV6-4	-	TRBJ2-3	12	CASSDGQDTQYF	TGTGCCAGCAGTGACGGCCAGGATACGCAGTATTTT
-	TRBV6-1	-	TRBJ2-7	13	CASMDGWRDEQYF	TGTGCCAGCATGGACGGGTGGCGGGATGAGCAGTACTTC
-	TRBV19	TRBD2	TRBJ2-2	17	CASRDSGNRKRTGELFF	TGTGCCAGTAGGGATAGCGGGAACCGTAAACGTACCGGGGAGCTGTTTTTT
-	TRBV28	-	TRBJ2-7	14	CASSLEIAAYEQYF	TGTGCCAGCAGTTTAGAGATAGCAGCCTACGAGCAGTACTTC